This entry lists 29 T cell receptor beta chains sequenced from one sample in a study of blood T cell repertoires in COVID-19. This table comes from immunoSEQ multiplex PCR, and its TCRdb copy is limited to in-frame clones, with some not included. The table shows hundreds of thousands of clones, with roughly 90% occurring only once. The sequencing sample was made of peripheral blood. The origin of the receptors is a woman in her 30s with COVID-19, enrolled during active disease.

This chain uses TRBV6-4 with TRBJ1-5, with a weak D call TRBD1 (5 bases). The CDR3 consists of 14 residues. With 1 base removed from V and 5 bases from J, the gap between germline ends came to 9 bases. Germline assignment: CDR1 MRHNA and CDR2 SNTAGT. The CDR3 is CASSDYAGDQPQHF. The CDR3 coding sequence is TGTGCCAGCAGTGACTACGCGGGGGATCAGCCCCAGCATTTT.

This clone was seen only once. CDR3 nucleotides: TGTGCCAGCAGCCGATCCGAGGGAATTCAGCCCCAGCATTTT. It yields the protein CASSRSEGIQPQHF. The chain carries TRBV3-1 (or the pseudogene TRBV3-2) and TRBJ1-5, with D uncertain. The CDR3 length is 14 residues. The germline CDR1 and CDR2 sequences are LGHDT and YNNKEL (reference sequence). V gave up 4 bases and J gave up 6 bases, with 13 bases separating them.

The V gene is TRBV7-8, the J gene TRBJ1-4; no clear D gene. Germline values: CDR1 SGHVS, CDR2 FQNEAQ. The CDR3 is 13 residues long. Trimming shortened V by 5 bases and J by 11 bases, and 15 bases separated the two germline ends. CDR3 protein: CASSPPLPLKLFF. CDR3 DNA sequence: TGTGCCAGCAGCCCCCCCCTACCGTTGAAACTGTTTTTT.

This clone came up once. This sequence joins TRBV24-1 and TRBJ1-2; no definite D call. The CDR3 extends over 14 amino acids. Germline CDR1 reads KGHDR; CDR2 reads SFDVKD. Trimming removed 2 bases at V and 4 bases at J, with 10 bases between. The CDR3 region has the DNA TGTGCCACCAGTGATTCCCCGGGAGGCTATGGCTACACCTTC. It encodes CATSDSPGGYGYTF.

The chain employs TRBV28 and TRBJ1-1; D is perhaps TRBD1 (6 bases). The V end lost 8 bases, the J end lost 4 bases, and 14 bases lay between the germline ends. Per germline, CDR1 MDHEN and CDR2 SYDVKM. This CDR3 is built from 13 residues. The CDR3 DNA reads as TGTGCCAGCGGTCACAGGGATTTCACTGAAGCTTTCTTT. Protein sequence: CASGHRDFTEAFF.

The count of this clone is one. The chain uses TRBV7-2 and TRBJ1-2; perhaps TRBD1 as D (6 bases). Trimming removed 5 bases at V and 8 bases at J, with 12 bases between. The CDR3 covers 12 residues. Germline V gene sequence: CDR1 SGHTA, CDR2 FQGNSA. The CDR3 region is CASSPTGEGYTF. DNA of the CDR3: TGTGCCAGCAGCCCGACAGGAGAAGGCTACACCTTC. The variable domain in full, completed from reference TRBV7-2 and TRBJ1-2, reads GAGVSQSPSNKVTEKGKDVELRCDPISGHTALYWYRQSLGQGLEFLIYFQGNSAPDKSGLPSDRFSAERTGGSVSTLTIQRTQQEDSAVYLCASSPTGEGYTFGSGTRLTVV.

The rearrangement links TRBV25-1 to TRBJ1-4; TRBD1 is a possible D gene (5 bases). The CDR3 has 13 residues. Germline assignment: CDR1 MGHDK and CDR2 SYGVNS. V was trimmed by 8 bases and J by 10 bases, leaving 17 bases between them. The chain's CDR3 is CASEPPGRRKLFF. The CDR3 bases are TGTGCCAGCGAACCCCCAGGGAGGCGAAAACTGTTTTTT.

V usage is TRBV5-4 and J usage is TRBJ2-1, with 8 bases aligning to TRBD2. The CDR3 spans 15 residues. V was pared by 0 bases and J by 7 bases, with 6 bases of the junction left unmatched. The germline gives CDR1 SGHNT, CDR2 YYREEE (reference sequence). CDR3 sequence reads: CASSLAGGAINEQFF. DNA of the CDR3: TGTGCCAGCAGCTTGGCGGGGGGGGCCATAAATGAGCAGTTCTTC. Filled out from reference TRBV5-4 and TRBJ2-1, the complete variable domain reads ETGVTQSPTHLIKTRGQQVTLRCSSQSGHNTVSWYQQALGQGPQFIFQYYREEENGRGNFPPRFSGLQFPNYSSELNVNALELDDSALYLCASSLAGGAINEQFFGPGTRLTVL.

This clone was found once. V gene TRBV25-1 combines with J gene TRBJ2-5, with a possible D match to TRBD1 (6 bases). The ends were cut back, 5 bases at V and 5 bases at J, with 18 bases in the middle. Germline V gene sequence: CDR1 MGHDK, CDR2 SYGVNS. The CDR3 extends over 15 amino acids. The CDR3 DNA is TGTGCCAGCAGTACCCGGACAGTCCAGGGGGAGACCCAGTACTTC. Translated: CASSTRTVQGETQYF.

V is TRBV4-1 and J is TRBJ2-7, with 7 bases that match TRBD2. There are 14 residues in the CDR3. Germline CDR1 reads MGHRA; CDR2 reads YSYEKL. J gave up 3 bases and V 3 bases, and 5 bases lay outside the gene matches. The CDR3 region is CASSHPAGDYEQYF. The CDR3 region has the DNA TGCGCCAGCAGCCACCCCGCGGGGGACTACGAGCAGTACTTC.

This clone was counted once. This sequence joins TRBV10-3 and TRBJ2-7, with D perhaps matching TRBD1 (6 bases). This CDR3 has 13 amino acids. From germline, CDR1 is ENHRY and CDR2 SYGVKD. Trimming took 6 bases from V and 0 from J, leaving 9 bases between them. CDR3 sequence (DNA): TGTGCCATCAGGGGGGACAACTCCTACGAGCAGTACGTC. Its protein is CAIRGDNSYEQYV.

The V gene is TRBV21-1, the J gene TRBJ2-3; the DNA was not used to check the table's D call, TRBD1. TRBV21-1 is deemed a pseudogene. The CDR3 runs to 17 residues. Here the CDR3 reads CASSRPTGTGVTDTQYF. The CDR3 region has the DNA TGTGCCAGCAGCAGACCAACCGGGACAGGGGTCACAGATACGCAGTATTTT.

This clone was observed a few times. This chain links TRBV28 with TRBJ2-6, with D possibly being TRBD1 (5 bases). Trimming shortened V by 7 bases and J by 0 bases, and 10 bases separated the two germline ends. CDR1 is MDHEN, CDR2 SYDVKM, per germline. The CDR3 covers 15 residues. CDR3 nucleotides: TGTGCCAGCATCCCGACAGCCTCTGGGGCCAACGTCCTGACTTTC. Protein sequence: CASIPTASGANVLTF.

The chain uses TRBV24-1 and TRBJ1-2; 7 nucleotides line up with TRBD1. V lost 4 bases to trimming and J lost 8 bases; unmatched junction nucleotides: 9. Germline values: CDR1 KGHDR, CDR2 SFDVKD. The CDR3 runs 14 residues. The CDR3 region is CATSDYDREVGYTF. DNA for the CDR3: TGTGCCACCAGTGACTATGACAGGGAGGTAGGCTACACCTTC.

This chain joins TRBV4-3 and TRBJ1-4; 7 bases match TRBD1. The CDR3 spans 17 residues. CDR1 is LGHNA, CDR2 YSLEER, per germline. The V segment lost 4 bases and the J segment 7 bases; nucleotides outside the gene matches: 15. The CDR3 loop reads CASSRNFKGAGGEKLFF. Here the CDR3 DNA reads TGCGCCAGCAGCCGAAACTTTAAGGGGGCGGGTGGTGAAAAACTGTTTTTT.

The chain recombines TRBV5-1 with TRBJ1-2, with TRBD1 as a possible D gene (6 bases). Germline V gene lookup returns CDR1 SGHRS and CDR2 YFSETQ. V lost 0 bases to trimming and J lost 4 bases, with 10 bases between them. CDR3 size: 14 residues. As DNA, the CDR3 is TGCGCCAGCAGCTTGGGGACAGACCTCTATGGCTACACCTTC. The encoded protein is CASSLGTDLYGYTF.

V gene TRBV4-1 combines with J gene TRBJ2-2; 7 bases line up with TRBD2. Germline CDR1 reads MGHRA; CDR2 reads YSYEKL. The CDR3 totals 16 residues. V dropped 3 bases and J dropped 2; count of bases not matched to a gene: 6. The CDR3 region is CASSQYGTTNTGELFF. CDR3 nucleotides: TGCGCCAGCAGCCAGTACGGGACTACCAACACCGGGGAGCTGTTTTTT.

The genes are TRBV12-3 or TRBV12-4 and TRBJ2-1; 11 bases agree with TRBD2. The J segment lost 14 bases and the V segment lost 11 bases, leaving 11 bases of the junction unmatched. The CDR3 is 12 residues long. As DNA, the CDR3 is TGTGCCGTATCTAGCGGGGGGAACGTCGAGTTCTTC. Translating gives CAVSSGGNVEFF.

V and J are TRBV18 and TRBJ2-7, with 9 bases that match TRBD1. Germline V lookup: CDR1 KGHSH, CDR2 LQKENI. CDR3 length: 15 amino acids. V lost 0 bases, J lost 5 bases, and 5 bases stayed unmatched. The CDR3: CASSPPTGGPDEQYF. CDR3 DNA: TGTGCCAGCTCACCACCCACAGGGGGCCCGGACGAGCAGTACTTC.

The chain is built from TRBV19 and TRBJ1-2; D is perhaps TRBD1 (5 bases). V lost 5 bases and J lost 6, with 25 bases in between. The germline V gene has CDR1 LNHDA and CDR2 SQIVND (reference sequence). The CDR3 sequence is 17 residues long. The CDR3 loop reads CASSFLFGQGGRDGYTF. CDR3 nucleotides: TGTGCCAGTAGTTTCCTGTTCGGGCAGGGTGGGCGTGATGGCTACACCTTC.

The chain joins TRBV5-1 to TRBJ2-3, with 14 bases lining up with TRBD2. V trimming: 4 bases; J trimming: 1 base; junction bases outside the gene matches: 5. The CDR3 contains 17 residues. From germline, CDR1 is SGHRS and CDR2 YFSETQ. DNA of the CDR3: TGCGCCAGCAGCGGCGGGACTAGCGGGAGTGGCACAGATACGCAGTATTTT. Amino acids: CASSGGTSGSGTDTQYF. The full variable domain, in which reference TRBV5-1 and TRBJ2-3 provide the parts outside the CDR3, is KAGVTQTPRYLIKTRGQQVTLSCSPISGHRSVSWYQQTPGQGLQFLFEYFSETQRNKGNFPGRFSGRQFSNSRSEMNVSTLELGDSALYLCASSGGTSGSGTDTQYFGPGTRLTVL.

The chain joins TRBV5-1 to TRBJ1-1, with TRBD1 matching 8 bases. The CDR3 totals 15 residues. The J segment lost 4 bases and the V segment lost 4 bases, leaving 9 bases of the junction unmatched. Germline V gives CDR1 SGHRS, CDR2 YFSETQ. The CDR3 coding sequence is TGCGCCAGCAGCCCGGGACAGGCCGCGGGCACTGAAGCTTTCTTT. Its translation is CASSPGQAAGTEAFF. The full variable domain, completed using reference TRBV5-1 and TRBJ1-1, is KAGVTQTPRYLIKTRGQQVTLSCSPISGHRSVSWYQQTPGQGLQFLFEYFSETQRNKGNFPGRFSGRQFSNSRSEMNVSTLELGDSALYLCASSPGQAAGTEAFFGQGTRLTVV.

V gene TRBV4-3 combines with J gene TRBJ2-3, with 8 bases matching TRBD1. The ends lost 3 bases at V and 0 bases at J; junction bases unmatched: 8. The CDR3 extends over 17 amino acids. From germline, CDR1 is LGHNA and CDR2 YSLEER. This CDR3 reads CASSHIPTGASTDTQYF. The CDR3 DNA reads TGCGCCAGCAGCCATATACCGACAGGGGCCAGCACAGATACGCAGTATTTT.

The genes are TRBV7-2 and TRBJ2-5, with TRBD2 matching 12 bases. Losses at the gene ends were 5 bases for V and 3 bases for J; bases not matched to a gene: 4. From germline, CDR1 is SGHTA and CDR2 FQGNSA. The CDR3 is 15 amino acids. The CDR3 protein is CASSTRLAGEETQYF. DNA of the CDR3: TGTGCCAGCAGCACCCGACTAGCGGGGGAAGAGACCCAGTACTTC.

J is TRBJ2-1 and V is TRBV11-3, with D possibly being TRBD1 (8 bases). The CDR3 spans 18 residues. Germline CDR1 is SGHNT and CDR2 is YENEEA. Trimming pared 1 base from V and 8 bases from J, leaving 24 bases between. CDR3 protein: CASSLGGGTGPFWDEQFF. The CDR3 DNA reads as TGTGCCAGCAGCTTAGGGGGGGGGACAGGACCCTTTTGGGATGAGCAGTTCTTC.

This rearrangement joins TRBV4-1 to TRBJ2-3; D may be TRBD1 (6 bases). The CDR3 has 17 amino acids. In germline, CDR1 is MGHRA, CDR2 YSYEKL. Trimming removed 0 bases at V and 4 bases at J, with 17 bases between. The CDR3 DNA reads TGCGCCAGCAGCCAAGAGGGGGACACCTTGGGGGCAGATACGCAGTATTTT. It codes for CASSQEGDTLGADTQYF.

The chain couples TRBV28 to TRBJ1-2, with TRBD1 identical over 9 bases. Germline V gives CDR1 MDHEN, CDR2 SYDVKM. Trimming cost V 1 base and J 8 bases; bases outside gene matches: 5. The length of the CDR3 is 14 residues. The CDR3: CASSLSGTGRGYTF. The CDR3, as DNA: TGTGCCAGCAGTTTATCAGGGACAGGGAGAGGCTACACCTTC.

This chain joins TRBV30 and TRBJ1-1; D ambiguous. V was clipped by 0 bases and J by 8 bases, with 19 bases between them. Germline values: CDR1 GTSNPN, CDR2 SVGIG (reference sequence). The CDR3 is 15 residues long. The DNA of the CDR3 is TGTGCCTGGAGTGTCTGGAATGTGGAGCTTCTCGAAGCTTTCTTT. This gives the protein CAWSVWNVELLEAFF.

The V and J genes are TRBV6-2 or TRBV6-3 and TRBJ2-7; 7 nucleotides agree with TRBD1. The CDR3 runs 14 residues. Germline values: CDR1 MNHEY, CDR2 SVGEGT. Germline trimming cut 3 bases from V and 2 bases from J; bases unmatched to any gene: 4. The CDR3 reads CASSYGDSTYEQYV. CDR3 sequence (DNA): TGTGCCAGCAGTTATGGGGACAGCACCTACGAGCAGTACGTC.